Listed below are T cell receptor beta chains from one sample, sequenced in a study of beta chain features in type 1 diabetes. Using immunoSEQ multiplex PCR, the repertoire was profiled, and TCRdb retains in-frame clones only, with some absent. The repertoire holds 350,000 to 450,000 clones, roughly 14% seen once, with around 0.035% in the top ten. What was sequenced was naive CD4+ T cells from blood. The receptors derive from a man aged 25-45 years in good health. The CDR3 runs from the conserved cysteine through the conserved F or W. A D gene is named only where the DNA matches it firmly. Size is stated for part of the rows, as once, few or many counts, or as a class when the clone is expanded.

clone size	V gene	D gene	J gene	CDR3 protein	CDR3 DNA
NA	TRBV11-1	NA	TRBJ2-3	CASSPWTVSTDTQYF	TGTGCCAGCAGCCCGTGGACGGTGAGCACAGATACGCAGTATTTT
NA	TRBV20-1	NA	TRBJ1-2	CSARVPPKF	TGCAGTGCTAGGGTCCCCCCTAAGTTC
few	TRBV25-1	NA	TRBJ2-3	CASSEARDLDTQYF	TGTGCCAGCAGTGAAGCCAGGGACCTGGATACGCAGTATTTT
many	TRBV30	TRBD2	TRBJ2-2	CACPSGRATGELFF	TGTGCCTGCCCAAGCGGGAGGGCGACCGGGGAGCTGTTTTTT
many	TRBV10-3	NA	TRBJ2-3	CATALVAGTDTQYF	TGTGCCACCGCACTCGTCGCGGGGACAGATACGCAGTATTTT
few	TRBV29-1	NA	TRBJ2-3	CSVVTDTQYF	TGCAGCGTTGTGACAGATACGCAGTATTTT
few	TRBV7-2	NA	TRBJ2-5	CASSLDPVVETQYF	TGTGCCAGCAGCTTAGACCCCGTTGTTGAGACCCAGTACTTC
few	TRBV13	NA	TRBJ2-3	CASSLRRGSTDTQYF	TGTGCCAGCAGCTTACGGCGGGGTAGCACAGATACGCAGTATTTT
NA	TRBV11-2	NA	TRBJ1-6	CASSLRLRDNNSPLHF	TGTGCCAGCAGCCTGCGCCTCCGGGACAACAATTCACCCCTCCACTTT
NA	TRBV29-1	NA	TRBJ2-3	CSVGKGGRKGADTQYF	TGCAGCGTTGGTAAAGGGGGGAGAAAAGGGGCAGATACGCAGTATTTT
few	TRBV20-1	NA	TRBJ1-2	CSALRMRGYTF	TGCAGTGCTCTGCGGATGCGGGGCTACACCTTC
NA	TRBV5-1	NA	TRBJ2-1	CASSFYTEDYNEQFF	TGCGCCAGCAGCTTTTACACAGAAGACTACAATGAGCAGTTCTTC
NA	TRBV29-1	NA	TRBJ1-4	CSVLGQSTTNEKLFF	TGCAGCGTTCTCGGACAGTCAACAACTAATGAAAAACTGTTTTTT
few	TRBV14	NA	TRBJ2-3	CASSPFGTESKSQYF	TGTGCCAGCAGCCCCTTCGGGACTGAGAGTAAATCGCAGTATTTT